The rows below give T cell receptor beta chains drawn from one sample of a study of blood T cells in healthy people across ages. TCRdb itself ran the 5' RACE reads through MiXCR, one entry per CDR3 protein. The table lists 800,000 to 950,000 distinct CDR3 sequences, around 29% of them singletons. These data also formed part of another study, on T cells of mothers and their children.

The sequenced sample was blood. The receptors originated from a woman aged 40-49 years in good health. Both conserved end residues are trimmed from each CDR3. Fields, in order: J gene, V gene, CDR3 protein.

TRBJ1-1	TRBV27	AGSLSSGNTEAF
TRBJ2-7	TRBV18	ASSPEQVSSYEQY
TRBJ1-6	TRBV7-2	ASRRTSQSPLH
TRBJ1-4	TRBV20-1	SAKEGAGEKLF
TRBJ2-3	TRBV10-3	ANSRDRGDTQY
TRBJ2-3	TRBV6-4	ASSASQEPTDTQY
TRBJ2-3	TRBV12-3/TRBV12-4	ASSYRGFGTDTQY
TRBJ2-1	TRBV28	ATRSGGDYNEQF
TRBJ2-1	TRBV28	ASTPAGRNNEQF
TRBJ2-1	TRBV2	ASSVYNEQF
TRBJ1-2	TRBV28	AGGQGIRTYGYT
TRBJ2-3	TRBV15	ATSRDPVGQRTDTQY
TRBJ2-1	TRBV18	ASSPYLAGGPGDNEQF
TRBJ1-2	TRBV5-1	ASSARTGTDYGYT
TRBJ2-1	TRBV9	ASSVAIRAGGYNEQF
TRBJ1-2	TRBV9	ASSGYRGDYGYT
TRBJ2-5	TRBV20-1	SARNFLAGGRETQY
TRBJ2-5	TRBV5-4	ASSLDSNQETQY
TRBJ2-5	TRBV7-9	ASTPGLAGVETQY
TRBJ1-1	TRBV15	ATSIRLGVPEAF
TRBJ1-1	TRBV25-1	ASSETLAGRTNTEAF
TRBJ2-1	TRBV4-1	ASSQGSGGAETQF
TRBJ2-5	TRBV7-8	ASSHASGGYQETQY
TRBJ1-5	TRBV7-9	ASSLARGDQQH
TRBJ1-2	TRBV12-3/TRBV12-4	ASNQGGNYGYT
TRBJ2-1	TRBV20-1	SARGIGYNEQF
TRBJ2-5	TRBV20-1	SARGRQFQETQY
TRBJ1-5	TRBV20-1	SARGGQALSQPQH
TRBJ2-5	TRBV6-5	ASRPPGGRETQY
TRBJ2-6	TRBV9	ASSVWGGRKGLSAGANVLT
NA	TRBV3-1	ASSRLAGLEYEQY
TRBJ1-5	TRBV25-1	ASGRQGNNQPQH
TRBJ2-1	TRBV5-1	ASSDGTSGGNYNEQF
TRBJ2-3	TRBV21-1	ASSLCRDRGRHTDTQY
TRBJ2-2	TRBV7-8	ASSSSPGELF
TRBJ2-7	TRBV18	ASSPAVYSYEQY
TRBJ1-1	TRBV7-2	ASSGQPVNTEAF
TRBJ2-3	TRBV28	AGRLGGVSTDTQY
TRBJ1-1	TRBV20-1	SARAVRNTEAF
TRBJ2-3	TRBV20-1	SATATGTDTQY
TRBJ2-7	TRBV6-6	ASRGDSVVDEQY
TRBJ2-5	TRBV28	ASSAPGTGAEETQY
TRBJ1-2	TRBV5-1	ASSLRTGMTMDYGYT
NA	TRBV20-1	SARDPRGIEEETQY